Listed below are T cell receptor beta chains from one sample, sequenced in a study of T cells in Graves' hyperthyroidism and ophthalmopathy. TCRdb processed the multiplex PCR reads anew with MiXCR; each CDR3 protein has one entry. The sample yields over 350,000 distinct CDR3 sequences, roughly 15% seen once. Sample: blood. These receptor sequences come from a man aged 18 to 30 with Graves' ophthalmopathy. Each CDR3 is given with its conserved first and last residue. D genes are given only for firm matches. Rows give clone size only sometimes, using once, few, many, or a class for an expanded clone.

DNA: TGTGCCAGCGAGTCCCCGACTAGCGGGGGGACAGAGACCCAGTACTTC
CDR3: CASESPTSGGTETQYF
J: TRBJ2-5
length: 16
size: many
D: TRBD2
V: TRBV6-1

DNA: TGCAGTGCTAGAGATCCGGCGGGCCCATCCTACGAGCAGTACTTC
CDR3: CSARDPAGPSYEQYF
J: TRBJ2-7
length: 15
size: -
D: -
V: TRBV20-1

DNA: TGTGCCAGCAGGGGATCCGGGACTAGCGGGAGTTTATCCTACAATGAGCAGTTCTTC
CDR3: CASRGSGTSGSLSYNEQFF
J: TRBJ2-1
length: 19
size: many
D: TRBD2
V: TRBV12-3/TRBV12-4

DNA: TGTGCCAGCACTAGCGGGGGTTACAATGAGCAGTTCTTC
CDR3: CASTSGGYNEQFF
J: TRBJ2-1
length: 13
size: -
D: TRBD2
V: TRBV27

DNA: TGTGCCAGCAGCTCGGGACCCTACGAGCAGTACTTC
CDR3: CASSSGPYEQYF
J: TRBJ2-7
length: 12
size: many
D: -
V: TRBV11-2

DNA: TGTGCCAGTAGTAACGGACAGGGATTCACAGATACGCAGTATTTT
CDR3: CASSNGQGFTDTQYF
J: TRBJ2-3
length: 15
size: few
D: TRBD1
V: TRBV19

DNA: TGCTCCAGCAGATATGGCAGGGACAGGGTCGACGAGCAGTACTTC
CDR3: CSSRYGRDRVDEQYF
J: TRBJ2-7
length: 15
size: once
D: TRBD1
V: TRBV5-1

DNA: TGTGCCAGCACTGCCTATGGAGCGGGAACCTACAATGAGCAGTTCTTC
CDR3: CASTAYGAGTYNEQFF
J: TRBJ2-1
length: 16
size: many
D: TRBD2
V: TRBV27

DNA: TGTGCCAGCAGCTCTGGGACAGGGATGGAGACCCAGTACTTC
CDR3: CASSSGTGMETQYF
J: TRBJ2-5
length: 14
size: -
D: TRBD1
V: TRBV7-9

DNA: TGTGCCACCAGTGATAGGGTAAGAGATACGCAGTATTTT
CDR3: CATSDRVRDTQYF
J: TRBJ2-3
length: 13
size: many
D: -
V: TRBV24-1

DNA: TGTGCCAGCAGCTTATGGGACAGCTCTGGAAACACCATATATTTT
CDR3: CASSLWDSSGNTIYF
J: TRBJ1-3
length: 15
size: many
D: TRBD1
V: TRBV7-2

DNA: TGTGCCATCAGTGATAAGCGGGGGGTCACCGGGGAGCTGTTTTTT
CDR3: CAISDKRGVTGELFF
J: TRBJ2-2
length: 15
size: -
D: TRBD2
V: TRBV10-3

DNA: TGTGCCAGCAGCTTAACGGGGGGACTAGCGGGATACTCCTACGAGCAGTACTTC
CDR3: CASSLTGGLAGYSYEQYF
J: TRBJ2-7
length: 18
size: -
D: TRBD2
V: TRBV7-3

DNA: TGTGCCAGCAGCGGTGAAGACTCATTCTCTGGAAACACCATATATTTT
CDR3: CASSGEDSFSGNTIYF
J: TRBJ1-3
length: 16
size: many
D: -
V: TRBV2

DNA: TGCAGCGTTGAAGGACAGAAACCCGATCAGCCCCAGCATTTT
CDR3: CSVEGQKPDQPQHF
J: TRBJ1-5
length: 14
size: -
D: -
V: TRBV29-1

DNA: TGTGCCAGCCGTTTAGACCGGGACAGGCTCTACAATGAGCAGTTCTTC
CDR3: CASRLDRDRLYNEQFF
J: TRBJ2-1
length: 16
size: few
D: TRBD1
V: TRBV27

DNA: TGTGCCAGCAGCTCCGGACACATTAGTGGGGATGGCTACACCTTC
CDR3: CASSSGHISGDGYTF
J: TRBJ1-2
length: 15
size: few
D: -
V: TRBV11-3

DNA: TGTGCCAGCAGCTCCAGGGGGTCTAGCGGGGGGGCGGGGACCCAGTACTTC
CDR3: CASSSRGSSGGAGTQYF
J: TRBJ2-5
length: 17
size: many
D: TRBD2
V: TRBV7-2

DNA: TGTGCCAGCGGCAGACTAGCGGCCACAGATACGCAGTATTTT
CDR3: CASGRLAATDTQYF
J: TRBJ2-3
length: 14
size: many
D: TRBD2
V: TRBV5-5

DNA: TGTGCCAGCAGTGAGCACACAGCTTATGGCTACACCTTC
CDR3: CASSEHTAYGYTF
J: TRBJ1-2
length: 13
size: few
D: -
V: TRBV25-1

DNA: TGTGCCAGCAGCTTAAGCGGGGGCTCCTCCTACGAGCAGTACTTC
CDR3: CASSLSGGSSYEQYF
J: TRBJ2-7
length: 15
size: many
D: TRBD2
V: TRBV7-2

DNA: TGTGCCAGCAGCCCCGACAGGGTAGGTCAGCCCCAGCATTTT
CDR3: CASSPDRVGQPQHF
J: TRBJ1-5
length: 14
size: many
D: TRBD1
V: TRBV7-2

DNA: TGCGCCAGCAGCCCCGGAGGTCTAGCGGGAGTCATTCAGTACTTC
CDR3: CASSPGGLAGVIQYF
J: TRBJ2-4
length: 15
size: -
D: TRBD2
V: TRBV4-1

DNA: TGTGCCAGCAGAATTTTCAAGGGAGGTGAGCAGTTCTTC
CDR3: CASRIFKGGEQFF
J: TRBJ2-1
length: 13
size: many
D: -
V: TRBV2

DNA: TGCGCCAGCAGTGGAGGATCTACCTTGAACACTGAAGCTTTCTTT
CDR3: CASSGGSTLNTEAFF
J: TRBJ1-1
length: 15
size: few
D: -
V: TRBV10-1

DNA: TGTGCCACCTCGGGACAGGGGGCGGATGAAGAGACCCAGTACTTC
CDR3: CATSGQGADEETQYF
J: TRBJ2-5
length: 15
size: many
D: TRBD1
V: TRBV24-1

DNA: TGTGCCAGCAGTTTAAGGCGGGAGAGACCCTACGAGCAGTACTTC
CDR3: CASSLRRERPYEQYF
J: TRBJ2-7
length: 15
size: few
D: TRBD2
V: TRBV6-2/TRBV6-3

DNA: TGCAGCGTTGGATTCGAGGCCGCGGATACGCAGTATTTT
CDR3: CSVGFEAADTQYF
J: TRBJ2-3
length: 13
size: few
D: -
V: TRBV29-1

DNA: TGCAGTGCTAGAGATCTAGCGGGGGACAACAATGAGCAGTTCTTC
CDR3: CSARDLAGDNNEQFF
J: TRBJ2-1
length: 15
size: many
D: TRBD2
V: TRBV20-1

DNA: TGTGCCAGCAGTTTAAACGCTACTTCCACAGATACGCAGTATTTT
CDR3: CASSLNATSTDTQYF
J: TRBJ2-3
length: 15
size: many
D: -
V: TRBV27

DNA: TGCGCCAGCAGTGAGTCGGGATTTGGGAACCCTAGGTACAATGAGCAGTTCTTC
CDR3: CASSESGFGNPRYNEQFF
J: TRBJ2-1
length: 18
size: -
D: -
V: TRBV10-1

DNA: TGTGCCAGCAGTACTAGCGGGGGGACGTACGAGCAGTACTTC
CDR3: CASSTSGGTYEQYF
J: TRBJ2-7
length: 14
size: -
D: TRBD2
V: TRBV6-2/TRBV6-3

DNA: TGTGCCAGCAGCCCCGGCGTCGGCGTGATGGAGACCCAGTACTTC
CDR3: CASSPGVGVMETQYF
J: TRBJ2-5
length: 15
size: many
D: -
V: TRBV7-2

DNA: TGTGCCAGCAGCTTAAGATCGGCCCGATACGAGCAGTACTTC
CDR3: CASSLRSARYEQYF
J: TRBJ2-7
length: 14
size: many
D: -
V: TRBV7-6